These T cell receptor beta chains were read from a single sample in a study of cytomegalovirus exposure and HLA in healthy donors. TCRdb's copy holds only in-frame clones and misses some; the assay was immunoSEQ multiplex PCR. The sample has 80,000 to 100,000 clones. Input material: PBMCs. These TCRs come from a middle-aged man in good health and CMV-seropositive. The CDR3 runs from the conserved cysteine through the conserved F or W. The order of the fields is V gene, D gene, J gene, CDR3 DNA, CDR3 protein. D genes are given only for firm matches.

TRBV29-1,TRBD1,TRBJ1-5,TGCAGCGTTGATAAGGGGGCAGGTCAGCCCCAGCATTTT,CSVDKGAGQPQHF
TRBV15,NA,TRBJ2-1,TGTGCCACCAGCAGAGAGGTAGTGGCGGGCAATGAGCAGTTCTTC,CATSREVVAGNEQFF
TRBV10-2,TRBD2,TRBJ2-3,TGCGCCACCTGGACTAGCGGGAGAGGGGATACGCAGTATTTT,CATWTSGRGDTQYF
TRBV19,NA,TRBJ1-2,TGTGCCAGTTCCGAGAGGTACCCTGCCTATGGCTACACCTTC,CASSERYPAYGYTF
TRBV25-1,NA,TRBJ2-3,TGTGCCAGCAGTCCTGACAGGAGAGTTACAGATACGCAGTATTTT,CASSPDRRVTDTQYF
TRBV11-3,NA,TRBJ1-4,TGTGCCAGCAGCTTAGATAAAAAACTGTTTTTT,CASSLDKKLFF
TRBV6-5,NA,TRBJ1-1,TGTGCCAGCAGGCGGAGGGGCACTGAAGCTTTCTTT,CASRRRGTEAFF
TRBV7-2,TRBD1,TRBJ1-2,TGTGCCAGCAGCTGGGGGACAGGGGGAAATCGTGGCTACACCTTC,CASSWGTGGNRGYTF
TRBV9,TRBD1,TRBJ2-2,TGTGCCAGCAGCGGTATCCTACAGGGGTGGGCCGGGGAGCTGTTTTTT,CASSGILQGWAGELFF
TRBV30,NA,TRBJ1-4,TGTGCCTGGAGTCCTGGGGTGGGGGCGCTTAGTGAAAAACTGTTTTTT,CAWSPGVGALSEKLFF
TRBV2,NA,TRBJ1-3,TGTGCCAGCAGTGAACGCCCCGGGTACTCTGGAAACACCATATATTTT,CASSERPGYSGNTIYF
TRBV10-1,NA,TRBJ1-3,TGCGCCAGCAGCCGGACAGCTGGAAACACCATATATTTT,CASSRTAGNTIYF
TRBV5-1,TRBD1,TRBJ1-1,TGCGCCAGCAGCTCCCAGGGGGCGGACACTGAAGCTTTCTTT,CASSSQGADTEAFF
TRBV18,NA,TRBJ2-1,TGTGCCAGCTCACCGTTTCGGCTACCTAGGAGCGATGAGCAGTTCTTC,CASSPFRLPRSDEQFF
TRBV2,NA,TRBJ2-7,TGTGCCAGCAGTGCCGGCTTAGCGTCCCGAGACGAGCAGTACTTC,CASSAGLASRDEQYF